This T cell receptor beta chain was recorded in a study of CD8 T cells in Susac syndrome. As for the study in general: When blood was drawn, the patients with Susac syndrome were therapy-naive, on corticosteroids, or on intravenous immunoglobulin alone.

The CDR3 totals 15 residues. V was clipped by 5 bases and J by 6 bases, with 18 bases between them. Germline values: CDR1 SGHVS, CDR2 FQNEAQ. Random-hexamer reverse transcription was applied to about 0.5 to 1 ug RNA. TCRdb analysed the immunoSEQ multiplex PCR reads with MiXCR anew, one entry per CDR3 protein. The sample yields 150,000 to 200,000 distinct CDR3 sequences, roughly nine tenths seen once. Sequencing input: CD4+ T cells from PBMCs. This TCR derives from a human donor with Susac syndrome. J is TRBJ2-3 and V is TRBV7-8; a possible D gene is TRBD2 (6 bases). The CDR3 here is CASSRGAGGVDTQYF. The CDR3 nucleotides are TGTGCCAGCAGCCGCGGGGCCGGAGGTGTTGATACGCAGTATTTT. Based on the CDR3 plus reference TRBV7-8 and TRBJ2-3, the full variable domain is GAGVSQSPRYKVAKRGQDVALRCDPISGHVSLFWYQQALGQGPEFLTYFQNEAQLDKSGLPSDRFFAERPEGSVSTLKIQRTQQEDSAVYLCASSRGAGGVDTQYFGPGTRLTVL.